This TCR beta chain comes out of a study of response to subunit inactivated influenza vaccine. Study-wide results and caveats: Authors suggested each seasonal influenza vaccination recruits few new T cells.

As to this clonotype: Antigen unknown.

TCRdb reanalysed the RT-PCR reads using MiXCR and keeps one entry per CDR3 protein. This table has under 950,000 distinct CDR3 sequences, approximately 21% appearing once. This clonotype originated in a man aged 50 or older who received an inactivated influenza vaccine. Sequenced here: PBMCs from blood, sampled more than 4 days after vaccination.

CDR3 protein: CASSPPGTLRTGELFF. In DNA, the CDR3 is TGTGCCAGCTCACCACCGGGGACACTCAGAACCGGGGAGCTGTTTTTT. The gene calls are TRBV18 and TRBJ2-2, with D possibly matching TRBD1 (6 bases). Germline CDR1 reads KGHSH; CDR2 reads LQKENI. This CDR3 is 16 amino acids long. The germline V and J ends were trimmed by 0 bases and 5 bases, with 13 bases remaining between them.